The 16 T cell receptor beta chains below come from one sample, sequenced in a study of blood T cells in healthy people across ages. Sample-barcoded 5' priming and a J-beta primer mix drove a second PCR of 7 to 11 cycles. MiXCR, run by TCRdb on the 5' RACE reads, gives a single entry per CDR3 protein. This table has 600,000 to 1,000,000 distinct CDR3 sequences, roughly 50% appearing once. Sequencing was done on a sample of blood. All receptors derive from a young man in good health.

Only one count was recorded for this clonotype. J is TRBJ1-1 and V is TRBV13, with D unclear. Trimming shortened V by 5 bases and J by 6 bases, and 22 bases separated the two germline ends. The length of the CDR3 is 16 residues. Germline V lookup: CDR1 PRHDT, CDR2 FYEKMQ (reference sequence). The CDR3, as DNA: TGTGCCAGCAGCCTGGATCTAAGGACGGCGACCCCTGAAGCTTTCTTT. The encoded protein is CASSLDLRTATPEAFF. Variable domain in full (rest from reference TRBV13 and TRBJ1-1): AAGVIQSPRHLIKEKRETATLKCYPIPRHDTVYWYQQGPGQDPQFLISFYEKMQSDKGSIPDRFSAQQFSDYHSELNMSSLELGDSALYFCASSLDLRTATPEAFFGQGTRLTVV.

The V and J genes are TRBV5-1 and TRBJ2-1; D tentatively fits TRBD1 or TRBD2 (5 bases each). Per the germline V gene, CDR1 is SGHRS and CDR2 is YFSETQ. Trimming stripped 4 bases from V and 10 bases from J, with 21 bases between. The CDR3 runs 15 residues. The CDR3 loop reads CASSMTGTFSVEQFF. Here the CDR3 DNA reads TGCGCCAGCAGCATGACCGGGACGTTCAGTGTCGAGCAGTTCTTC.

The V call is TRBV3-1, the J call TRBJ1-2, with no clear D. There are 12 residues in the CDR3. The germline V and J ends were trimmed by 4 bases and 8 bases, with 11 bases remaining between them. CDR1 and CDR2 (germline): LGHDT, YNNKEL (reference sequence). CDR3 sequence (DNA): TGTGCCAGCAGCCTAGGCATGGGCGGCTACACCTTC. Protein sequence: CASSLGMGGYTF.

The rearrangement uses TRBV5-1 and TRBJ2-5, with 8 bases matching TRBD1. Matching the DNA end better, TRBJ2-7 makes the J call doubtful. Per germline, CDR1 SGHRS and CDR2 YFSETQ. This CDR3 is 15 amino acids long. The chain's CDR3 is CASSLEDREFGEQYF. The CDR3 DNA reads TGCGCCAGCAGCTTGGAGGACAGGGAATTTGGCGAGCAGTACTTC.

A single count supports this clonotype. V usage is TRBV7-8 and J usage is TRBJ1-1, with no clear D. Per the germline V gene, CDR1 is SGHVS and CDR2 is FQNEAQ. There are 14 residues in the CDR3. The germline V and J ends were trimmed by 2 bases and 8 bases, with 15 bases remaining between them. The CDR3 region is CASSLYLSQREAFF. In DNA, the CDR3 is TGTGCCAGCAGCTTATACCTGTCACAGAGAGAAGCTTTCTTT.

The rearrangement links TRBV5-1 to TRBJ2-5; the D is unclear. CDR1 is SGHRS and CDR2 is YFSETQ in the germline V gene. CDR3 size: 16 residues. V was pared by 0 bases and J by 5 bases, with 17 bases between. For the CDR3, the DNA is TGCGCCAGCAGCTTGGGAGACCGGAATGGTTTGGAGACCCAGTACTTC. It is translated as CASSLGDRNGLETQYF.

The chain employs TRBV6-2 or TRBV6-3 and TRBJ1-2; weak D call: TRBD1 (5 bases). CDR3 size: 17 residues. The V gene lost 8 bases and the J gene lost 4 bases, with 26 bases spanning the gap. Germline CDR1 and CDR2: MNHEY and SVGEGT. The CDR3 DNA sequence: TGTGCCAGCCTAAAAAAACGGGACGGACTTTTCGGCTATGGCTACACCTTC. Translation gives CASLKKRDGLFGYGYTF.

A few counts support this clonotype. The rearrangement uses TRBV28 and TRBJ2-5; a possible D gene is TRBD2 (7 bases). The germline gives CDR1 MDHEN, CDR2 SYDVKM. Trimming removed 11 bases at V and 5 bases at J, with 30 bases between. The CDR3 totals 17 residues. CDR3 DNA sequence: TGTGCCCATCAACCTGGCGGGAGCGTAGGGGGATGGGAGACCCAGTACTTC. Amino acids: CAHQPGGSVGGWETQYF.

The rearrangement uses TRBV3-1 and TRBJ2-2; 9 positions match TRBD2. This CDR3 region has 18 residues. J was trimmed by 4 bases and V by 2 bases; bases with no gene match: 11. From germline, CDR1 is LGHDT and CDR2 YNNKEL (reference sequence). DNA of the CDR3: TGTGCCAGCAGCCAACCCCTCGCCCTAGCGGGAATCACCGGGGAGCTGTTTTTT. This encodes CASSQPLALAGITGELFF.

The J gene is TRBJ2-1, the V gene TRBV6-1; 7 bases line up with TRBD1. The CDR3 runs 15 residues. The V segment lost 6 bases and the J segment 2 bases; nucleotides outside the gene matches: 7. Germline V lookup: CDR1 MNHNS, CDR2 SASEGT. This CDR3 reads CASRERDRPYNEQFF. The CDR3 bases are TGTGCCAGCAGGGAACGGGACAGACCCTACAATGAGCAGTTCTTC.

The rearrangement uses TRBV29-1 and TRBJ2-2, with D perhaps TRBD2 (7 bases). The germline V gene has CDR1 SQVTM and CDR2 ANQGSEA. The CDR3 length is 14 residues. With 7 bases removed from V and 4 bases from J, the gap between germline ends came to 16 bases. The CDR3 bases are TGCAGCGCGCAGGGGCGGGGGCGCACCGGGGAGCTGTTTTTT. Amino acid sequence: CSAQGRGRTGELFF.

CDR3 DNA: TGCAGTGCTAGCAAGGGACAGGGTGTAAATGAGCAGTTCTTC. Protein product: CSASKGQGVNEQFF. The gene calls are TRBV20-1 and TRBJ2-1; 9 bases map to TRBD1. V lost 3 bases to trimming and J lost 7 bases; unmatched junction nucleotides: 7. The CDR3 has 14 amino acids. In germline, CDR1 is DFQATT, CDR2 SNEGSKA (reference sequence).

CDR3 in amino acids: CSATTGQDYEQYF. CDR3 sequence (DNA): TGCAGTGCCACGACAGGGCAGGACTACGAGCAGTACTTC. The genes are TRBV20-1 and TRBJ2-4; 7 bases match TRBD1. The J call could be wrong; TRBJ2-7 is a better fit for the DNA end. CDR3 length: 13 amino acids. Germline assignment: CDR1 DFQATT and CDR2 SNEGSKA (reference sequence).

The chain uses TRBV15 and TRBJ1-5; tentatively, D is TRBD1 (5 bases). Trimming left V 1 base short and J 7 bases short, with 14 bases between. From germline, CDR1 is LNHNV and CDR2 YYDKDF (reference sequence). CDR3 length equals 15 residues. CDR3 sequence: CATSRGSGGGQPQHF. DNA of the CDR3: TGTGCCACCAGCAGAGGATCTGGGGGTGGGCAGCCCCAGCATTTT.

The rearrangement joins TRBV4-2 to TRBJ1-2, with D maybe TRBD1 (5 bases). This CDR3 spans 15 amino acids. V lost 11 bases and J 8 bases, leaving 27 bases between the germline ends. In germline, CDR1 is LGHNA, CDR2 YNFKEQ. CDR3 sequence (DNA): TGTGCCGCAGCCCTCGGGACCGAGGTGCCGGGGGGCTACACCTTC. This translates into CAAALGTEVPGGYTF.

This clonotype has just a few counts. The V and J genes are TRBV20-1 and TRBJ2-7, with D possibly being TRBD2 (6 bases). Looked up from germline, CDR1 is DFQATT and CDR2 is SNEGSKA (reference sequence). This CDR3 spans 13 amino acids. The V end was cut by 0 bases, the J end by 6 bases, with 12 bases between. CDR3 amino acids: CSARERRGGEQYF. The CDR3, as DNA: TGCAGTGCTAGAGAGAGAAGGGGAGGCGAGCAGTACTTC.